The 30 T cell receptor beta chains in this list originate from one sample, sequenced in a study of T-cell reconstitution after alpha-beta-depleted transplantation in children. Preparing the TCRbeta library involved the use of unique molecular identifiers. TCRdb re-called the PCR reads with MiXCR, one entry per CDR3 protein. The data show hundreds of thousands of distinct CDR3 sequences, 23% seen once. Specimen: PBMCs, mostly from graft donor cells, collected 360 days after TCRalphabeta/CD19-depleted stem cell transplant. The source of these receptors is a boy in the first two years of life who had a stem cell transplant for acute myeloid leukemia, so the T cells may come from the graft donor.

Many counts were recorded for this clonotype. The V and J genes are TRBV27 and TRBJ2-3, with 8 bases fitting TRBD1. CDR1 and CDR2 from the germline V gene are MNHEY and SMNVEV (reference sequence). The CDR3 contains 17 residues. The junction had 13 bases not matched to a gene; V was cut back by 4 bases and J by 4 bases. CDR3 DNA: TGTGCCAGCAGTTCGTCCCGGACAGGGCGACGGGCAGATACGCAGTATTTT. Residues: CASSSSRTGRRADTQYF.

V is TRBV25-1 and J is TRBJ1-4, with D unresolved. Per germline, CDR1 MGHDK and CDR2 SYGVNS. This CDR3 contains 15 residues. V lost 3 bases and J 3 bases, leaving 11 bases between the germline ends. CDR3: CASSDGFMANEKLFF. The CDR3 DNA sequence: TGTGCCAGCAGTGATGGGTTTATGGCTAATGAAAAACTGTTTTTT.

CDR3 DNA: TGCAGTGCCCAGACCGGGTGGAACATTCAGTACTTC. Its translation: CSAQTGWNIQYF. The chain links TRBV20-1 to TRBJ2-4; D uncertain. The CDR3 sequence is 12 residues long. Germline V gene sequence: CDR1 DFQATT, CDR2 SNEGSKA (reference sequence). V was shortened by 6 bases and J by 7 bases, with 13 bases between the two germline ends.

V gene TRBV28 combines with J gene TRBJ2-2; 9 nucleotides line up with TRBD2. There are 16 residues in the CDR3. With 6 bases clipped from V and 7 bases from J, the junction kept 12 bases outside the gene matches. The germline gives CDR1 MDHEN, CDR2 SYDVKM. DNA for the CDR3: TGTGCCAGCAGCGATTTCGGCGGGGGGGCCAACGGGGAGCTGTTTTTT. It specifies CASSDFGGGANGELFF. Together with reference TRBV28 and TRBJ2-2, the CDR3 gives the full variable domain: DVKVTQSSRYLVKRTGEKVFLECVQDMDHENMFWYRQDPGLGLRLIYFSYDVKMKEKGDIPEGYSVSREKKERFSLILESASTNQTSMYLCASSDFGGGANGELFFGEGSRLTVL.

This clonotype was seen many times. CDR3 bases: TGCAGCGTTGACAATCAGAACACCGGGGAGCTGTTTTTT. Its translation is CSVDNQNTGELFF. The genes are TRBV29-1 and TRBJ2-2; D not resolved. Germline CDR1 SQVTM, CDR2 ANQGSEA. This CDR3 region has 13 residues. The ends were cut back, 3 bases at V and 1 base at J, with 6 bases in the middle.

The table lists this clonotype with many counts. The chain has TRBV7-6 and TRBJ2-1, with D uncertain. V lost 3 bases and J lost 6, with 21 bases in between. Germline V gene lookup returns CDR1 SGHVS and CDR2 FNYEAQ. The CDR3 spans 17 residues. CDR3 region: CASSFLLGIDRINEQFF. In DNA form, the CDR3 reads TGTGCCAGCAGCTTTCTACTTGGGATAGACCGGATCAATGAGCAGTTCTTC.

The CDR3 DNA sequence: TGTGCCAGCAGCGTAGCGGGACTAGCGAATGAGCAGTTCTTC. Its protein is CASSVAGLANEQFF. The rearrangement uses TRBV9 and TRBJ2-1; 10 positions match TRBD2. The CDR3 has 14 amino acids. V shed 0 bases, J shed 7 bases, and the junction held 1 base outside the gene matches. Per germline, CDR1 SGDLS and CDR2 YYNGEE.

This clonotype was observed a handful of times. The V and J genes are TRBV6-5 and TRBJ2-1, with 9 bases that match TRBD1. Germline V gene sequence: CDR1 MNHEY, CDR2 SVGAGI. The J segment lost 8 bases and the V segment lost 1 base, leaving 3 bases of the junction unmatched. This CDR3 region has 14 residues. The CDR3 here is CASSYLDRGYEQFF. The CDR3 DNA reads as TGTGCCAGCAGTTACTTGGACAGGGGATATGAGCAGTTCTTC.

The V call is TRBV3-1, the J call TRBJ1-3, with TRBD1 matching over 8 bases. V was pared by 11 bases and J by 4 bases, with 10 bases of the junction left unmatched. The CDR3 is made up of 14 amino acids. Germline CDR1 and CDR2: LGHDT and YNNKEL (reference sequence). CDR3 sequence (DNA): TGTGCCCTCTGTTGGACAGGGAGCGGAAACACCATATATTTT. It specifies CALCWTGSGNTIYF.

Many counts were recorded for this clonotype. V and J are TRBV15 and TRBJ2-7; D possibly corresponds to TRBD2 (5 bases). Trimming removed 0 bases at V and 1 base at J, with 19 bases between. This CDR3 spans 18 amino acids. Germline lookup yields CDR1 LNHNV and CDR2 YYDKDF (reference sequence). Written as DNA, the CDR3 is TGTGCCACCAGCAGAGATCAAGTTAACCGTGGGAGTTCCTACGAGCAGTACTTC. This encodes CATSRDQVNRGSSYEQYF. The whole variable domain, remainder taken from reference TRBV15 and TRBJ2-7, is DAMVIQNPRYQVTQFGKPVTLSCSQTLNHNVMYWYQQKSSQAPKLLFHYYDKDFNNEADTPDNFQSRRPNTSFCFLDIRSPGLGDTAMYLCATSRDQVNRGSSYEQYFGPGTRLTVT.

This clonotype was detected only a few times. The chain carries TRBV18 and TRBJ2-7; maybe TRBD1 (6 bases). Trimming shortened V by 0 bases and J by 5 bases, and 8 bases separated the two germline ends. There are 13 residues in the CDR3. Germline assignment: CDR1 KGHSH and CDR2 LQKENI. The DNA of the CDR3 is TGTGCCAGCTCACCACCGGGACATAACGAGCAGTACGTC. Its translation: CASSPPGHNEQYV.

This chain joins TRBV7-9 and TRBJ2-1; D unclear. The V end was cut by 7 bases, the J end by 16 bases, with 11 bases between. The CDR3 has 9 amino acids. The germline V gene encodes CDR1 SEHNR and CDR2 FQNEAQ (reference sequence). CDR3 region: CASTPVGFF. The CDR3 nucleotides read TGTGCCAGCACCCCTGTTGGATTCTTC.

This chain uses TRBV24-1 with TRBJ2-5; a weak D match, TRBD2 (5 bases). CDR1 is KGHDR, CDR2 SFDVKD, per germline. The CDR3 runs 14 residues. Trimming stripped 4 bases from V and 5 bases from J, with 13 bases between. The CDR3 coding sequence is TGTGCCACCAGTGAACCACGGGGTACGGAGACCCAGTACTTC. Translation: CATSEPRGTETQYF.

This clonotype was seen repeatedly, ten times or more. This chain links TRBV4-1 with TRBJ2-2; tentative D call: TRBD2 (6 bases). The CDR3 is made up of 18 amino acids. V lost 1 base and J 0 bases, leaving 15 bases between the germline ends. The germline V gene has CDR1 MGHRA and CDR2 YSYEKL. The CDR3 spells CASSQGPPGGANTGELFF. The DNA of the CDR3 is TGCGCCAGCAGCCAAGGGCCCCCTGGCGGGGCGAACACCGGGGAGCTGTTTTTT.

J is TRBJ2-2 and V is TRBV6-2 or TRBV6-3, with 7 bases that match TRBD1. Germline CDR1 MNHEY, CDR2 SVGEGT. With V trimmed by 6 bases and J by 2 bases, 6 bases remained unmatched. The CDR3 totals 15 residues. CDR3 sequence: CASSNYRGNTGELFF. CDR3 nucleotide sequence: TGTGCCAGCAGCAATTACAGGGGTAACACCGGGGAGCTGTTTTTT.

The chain combines TRBV29-1 with TRBJ2-7, with D unclear. Per the germline V gene, CDR1 is SQVTM and CDR2 is ANQGSEA. V was pared by 4 bases and J by 0 bases, with 10 bases between. This CDR3 is built from 13 residues. This chain's CDR3 is CSVAHQPSYEQYF. DNA for the CDR3: TGCAGCGTTGCCCATCAGCCCTCCTACGAGCAGTACTTC.

This clonotype was counted a few times. The chain uses TRBV10-3 and TRBJ2-3; 8 bases are shared with TRBD2. Trimming took 11 bases from V and 0 from J; bases not matched to a gene: 19. The germline gives CDR1 ENHRY, CDR2 SYGVKD. This CDR3 is 18 amino acids long. The CDR3 protein is CAALAVSGETISTDTQYF. The CDR3 nucleotides are TGTGCCGCCTTGGCAGTTAGCGGGGAGACAATAAGCACAGATACGCAGTATTTT.

The chain recombines TRBV6-5 with TRBJ2-4; D perhaps matches TRBD1 (6 bases). V was clipped by 2 bases and J by 8 bases, with 16 bases between them. The CDR3 extends over 15 amino acids. CDR1 MNHEY and CDR2 SVGAGI come from the germline V gene. The CDR3 DNA is TGTGCCAGCAGTTACGAGGACAGTCTCCGGGACATTCAGTACTTC. It translates to CASSYEDSLRDIQYF.

This clonotype was detected a few times. V usage is TRBV29-1 and J usage is TRBJ1-1; D not resolved. With 0 bases removed from V and 7 bases from J, the gap between germline ends came to 9 bases. This CDR3 comprises 12 residues. CDR1 and CDR2 from the germline V gene are SQVTM and ANQGSEA. The DNA for the CDR3 is TGCAGCGTTGAAGATCTCAACCGTGAAGCTTTCTTT. Amino acid sequence: CSVEDLNREAFF.

This chain connects TRBV5-1 to TRBJ2-7, with TRBD1 matching over 7 bases. V trimming: 1 base; J trimming: 2 bases; junction bases outside the gene matches: 6. The germline gives CDR1 SGHRS, CDR2 YFSETQ. This CDR3 is built from 15 residues. The CDR3 DNA reads as TGCGCCAGCAGCTTGCTAGGGGGCGACCCCTACGAGCAGTACTTC. It encodes CASSLLGGDPYEQYF.

This clonotype has a handful of counts. The chain joins TRBV7-2 to TRBJ2-1, with D possibly matching TRBD1 (5 bases). V was cut by 1 base and J by 15 bases, with 22 bases left in between. The CDR3 is made up of 15 amino acids. Germline-derived CDR1 and CDR2 are SGHTA and FQGNSA. CDR3 in amino acids: CASSLEWTATGIPFF. The DNA of the CDR3 is TGTGCCAGCAGCTTAGAGTGGACGGCTACAGGTATCCCGTTCTTC.

The rearrangement joins TRBV12-3 or TRBV12-4 to TRBJ2-7; a weak D match, TRBD1 (6 bases). Trimming took off 4 bases at V and 0 bases at J, with 13 bases between the two ends. CDR3 length: 15 residues. CDR3: CASSSAWGHSYEQYF. In DNA, the CDR3 is TGTGCCAGCAGTTCGGCCTGGGGACACTCCTACGAGCAGTACTTC.

The chain has TRBV15 and TRBJ2-6, with D unresolved. This CDR3 is 17 amino acids long. Trimming removed 0 bases from V and 0 bases from J, with 9 bases in between. Germline CDR1 reads LNHNV; CDR2 reads YYDKDF (reference sequence). CDR3 residues: CATSRDSNPSGANVLTF. The CDR3 DNA sequence: TGTGCCACCAGCAGAGATAGTAACCCCTCTGGGGCCAACGTCCTGACTTTC.

The V gene is TRBV10-2, the J gene TRBJ2-3, with 12 bases that match TRBD2. Germline V gene data show CDR1 as WSHSY and CDR2 as SAAADI. V dropped 8 bases and J dropped 6; count of bases not matched to a gene: 21. CDR3 size: 19 residues. The CDR3 DNA is TGCGCCAGCGGAATGCTAGCGGGGGGGCATACCCACCCCCTGGATACGCAGTATTTT. Encoded protein: CASGMLAGGHTHPLDTQYF.

Only a few counts were recorded for this clonotype. The rearrangement joins TRBV4-3 to TRBJ2-2; TRBD1 or TRBD2 may be the D gene (6 bases each). Germline values: CDR1 LGHNA, CDR2 YSLEER. This CDR3 is built from 16 residues. Trimming shortened V by 0 bases and J by 7 bases, and 15 bases separated the two germline ends. The CDR3 here is CASSQDPLGGGGELFF. The CDR3 DNA reads TGCGCCAGCAGCCAAGATCCCCTCGGGGGCGGCGGGGAGCTGTTTTTT.

This chain joins TRBV4-3 and TRBJ2-3; D is ambiguous. CDR3 length: 14 amino acids. Germline CDR1 is LGHNA and CDR2 is YSLEER. The germline V and J ends were trimmed by 0 bases and 0 bases, with 4 bases remaining between them. CDR3 DNA: TGCGCCAGCAGCCAAGAGAGGAGCACAGATACGCAGTATTTT. Translation gives CASSQERSTDTQYF.

This clonotype was recorded only once. V and J are TRBV12-2 and TRBJ2-1; the table's D call of TRBD2 was not tested on the DNA. TRBV12-2 is given as a pseudogene. The CDR3 totals 16 residues. The CDR3 region is CASRLAERGAFNEQFF. The DNA of the CDR3 is TGTGCAAGTCGCTTAGCGGAGCGGGGTGCCTTCAATGAGCAGTTCTTC.

At least ten counts were recorded for this clonotype. This chain connects TRBV2 to TRBJ2-7; tentatively, D is TRBD2 (6 bases). The CDR3 runs 13 residues. In germline, CDR1 is SNHLY, CDR2 FYNNEI. CDR3 amino acids: CGTAGPSSYEQYF. The CDR3 DNA reads TGTGGTACGGCGGGGCCAAGCTCCTACGAGCAGTACTTC.

This clonotype occurred once. The chain links TRBV20-1 to TRBJ1-4; tentative D call: TRBD1 (6 bases). Trimming removed 2 bases from V and 2 bases from J, with 6 bases in between. Germline V gene lookup returns CDR1 DFQATT and CDR2 SNEGSKA (reference sequence). CDR3 length equals 13 residues. CDR3 loop: CSARQGTNEKLFF. The CDR3 region has the DNA TGCAGTGCTAGACAGGGGACTAATGAAAAACTGTTTTTT.

The chain carries TRBV27 and TRBJ1-6, with 10 positions matching TRBD1. V trimming: 6 bases; J trimming: 10 bases; junction bases outside the gene matches: 12. Looked up from germline, CDR1 is MNHEY and CDR2 is SMNVEV (reference sequence). This CDR3 is built from 16 residues. CDR3 nucleotides: TGTGCCAGCAGACTTACCGGGACAGGGGTTAGGTCACCCCTCCACTTT. Amino acids: CASRLTGTGVRSPLHF.